This T cell receptor (beta chain) was sequenced in a study of T cells after yellow fever vaccination. This clonotype was counted a few times. V was cut by 0 bases and J by 7 bases, with 13 bases left in between. Germline V lookup: CDR1 SEHNR, CDR2 FQNEAQ (reference sequence). CDR3 length equals 14 residues. 5'RACE template switching generated TCR cDNA, adding a universal primer site and UMIs. MiXCR was run by TCRdb on the 5' RACE reads, yielding one entry per CDR3 protein. The top ten clones hold less than 0.55% of a sample with about 260,000 distinct CDR3 sequences, around 13% of them seen once. J is TRBJ2-7 and V is TRBV7-9; D unresolved. The sample consisted of CD4+ T cells sorted from PBMCs, taken 45 days after the yellow fever booster vaccination. The clonotype comes from a man under 40 who received the YFV17D yellow fever vaccine. CDR3 sequence reads: CASSLAGSLVEQYF. The CDR3 DNA follows: TGTGCCAGCAGCTTAGCCGGTAGCCTCGTTGAGCAGTACTTC.